The source of this TCR beta chain is a study of cytomegalovirus exposure and HLA in healthy donors. The CDR3 covers 13 residues. The J segment lost 6 bases and the V segment lost 3 bases, leaving 3 bases of the junction unmatched. Germline-derived CDR1 and CDR2 are MNHEY and SMNVEV (reference sequence). In the PCR, 60 Vbeta and 13 Jbeta primers were used. Clones were read by immunoSEQ multiplex PCR, and TCRdb kept only the in-frame ones, dropping some. The data hold 150,000 to 200,000 clones, with over 70% observed a single time. The sequenced sample consisted of PBMCs. The chain recombines TRBV27 with TRBJ1-2; 8 positions match TRBD1. This receptor was obtained from a woman aged 25-40 years in good health and CMV-seronegative. CDR3 in amino acids: CASSLTGADGYTF. The CDR3 DNA sequence: TGTGCCAGCAGTTTGACAGGGGCCGATGGCTACACCTTC.